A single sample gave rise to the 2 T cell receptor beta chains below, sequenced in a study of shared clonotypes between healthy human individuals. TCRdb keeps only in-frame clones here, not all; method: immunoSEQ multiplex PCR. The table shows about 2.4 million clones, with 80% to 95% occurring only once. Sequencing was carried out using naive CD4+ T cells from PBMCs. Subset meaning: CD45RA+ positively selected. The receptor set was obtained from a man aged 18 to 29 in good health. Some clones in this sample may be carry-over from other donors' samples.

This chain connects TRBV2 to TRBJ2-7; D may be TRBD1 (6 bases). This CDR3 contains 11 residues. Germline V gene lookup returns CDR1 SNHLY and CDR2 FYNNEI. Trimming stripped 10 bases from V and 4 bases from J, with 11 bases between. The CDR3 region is CATVRGYEQYF. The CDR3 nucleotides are TGTGCCACTGTCAGGGGTTACGAGCAGTACTTC.

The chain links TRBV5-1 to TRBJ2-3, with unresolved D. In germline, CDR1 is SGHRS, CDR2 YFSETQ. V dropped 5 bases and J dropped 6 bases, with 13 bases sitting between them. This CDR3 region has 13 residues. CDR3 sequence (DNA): TGCGCCAGCAGATCTGAGGTAATCGATACGCAGTATTTT. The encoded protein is CASRSEVIDTQYF. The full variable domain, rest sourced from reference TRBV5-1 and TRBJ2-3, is KAGVTQTPRYLIKTRGQQVTLSCSPISGHRSVSWYQQTPGQGLQFLFEYFSETQRNKGNFPGRFSGRQFSNSRSEMNVSTLELGDSALYLCASRSEVIDTQYFGPGTRLTVL.